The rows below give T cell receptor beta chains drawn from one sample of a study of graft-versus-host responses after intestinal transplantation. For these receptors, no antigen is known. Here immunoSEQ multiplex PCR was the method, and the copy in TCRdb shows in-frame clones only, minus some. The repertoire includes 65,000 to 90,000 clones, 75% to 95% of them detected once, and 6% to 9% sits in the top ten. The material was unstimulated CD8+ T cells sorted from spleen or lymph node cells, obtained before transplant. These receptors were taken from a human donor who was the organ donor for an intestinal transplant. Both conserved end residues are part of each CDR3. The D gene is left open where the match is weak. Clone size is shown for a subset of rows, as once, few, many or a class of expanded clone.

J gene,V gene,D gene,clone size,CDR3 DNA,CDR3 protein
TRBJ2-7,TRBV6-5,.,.,TGTGCCAGCAGTTACGGGTCAAGCTCCTACGAGCAGTACTTC,CASSYGSSSYEQYF
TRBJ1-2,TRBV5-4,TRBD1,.,TGTGCCAGCAGCCCACGGACAGGGGAGGGTTATTCCGCTGTCTATGGCTACACCTTC,CASSPRTGEGYSAVYGYTF
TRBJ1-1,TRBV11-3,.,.,TGTGCCAGCAGCTTTCCCGGGGCTGAAGCTTTCTTT,CASSFPGAEAFF
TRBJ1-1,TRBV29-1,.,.,TGCAGCGTTGAAGAGATTGGGGTGATGAACACTGAAGCTTTCTTT,CSVEEIGVMNTEAFF
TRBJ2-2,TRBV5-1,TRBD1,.,TGCGCCAGCAGCTTGGGGACAGGGGGCGGCACCGGGGAGCTGTTTTTT,CASSLGTGGGTGELFF
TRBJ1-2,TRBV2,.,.,TGTGCCAGCCACAGGGTGGGCTATGGCTACACCTTC,CASHRVGYGYTF
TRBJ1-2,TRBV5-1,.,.,TGCGCCAGCAGCTTGGCAGCGAACTATGGCTACACCTTC,CASSLAANYGYTF
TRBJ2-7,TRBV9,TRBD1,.,TGTGCCAGCAGCGTGACCCCGGGACAGGGTCGTTACGAGCAGTACTTC,CASSVTPGQGRYEQYF
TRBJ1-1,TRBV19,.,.,TGTGCCAGTACGTGGCACCGGGACACAACCTCGAACACTGAAGCTTTCTTT,CASTWHRDTTSNTEAFF
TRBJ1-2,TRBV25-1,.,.,TGTGCCAGCAGTCAACTTTGGGGCTACACCTTC,CASSQLWGYTF
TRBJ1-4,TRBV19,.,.,TGTGCCAGTAGTATACCCCCCGGGGGAACAGTTGGCGAAAAACTGTTTTTT,CASSIPPGGTVGEKLFF
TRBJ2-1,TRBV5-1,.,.,TGCGCCAGCAACCAACTAGCACCCAATGAGCAGTTCTTC,CASNQLAPNEQFF
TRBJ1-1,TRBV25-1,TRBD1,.,TGTGCCAGCACCAAACAGGGGATCTTGGAAGCTTTCTTT,CASTKQGILEAFF
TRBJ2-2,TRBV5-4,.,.,TGTGCCAGCAGCTGGGGTCGGGGCCCCGGGGAGCTGTTTTTT,CASSWGRGPGELFF
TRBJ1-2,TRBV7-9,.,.,TGTGCCAGCAGTTTAGGGCATAACTATGGCTACACCTTC,CASSLGHNYGYTF
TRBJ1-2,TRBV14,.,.,TGTGCCAGCAGCCAAGGGGCGCAGGGAAGTCTCTATGGCTACACCTTC,CASSQGAQGSLYGYTF
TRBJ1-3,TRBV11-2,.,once,TGTGCCAGCAGCTTGGGGAACACCAGGGGATTTGGAAACACCATATATTTT,CASSLGNTRGFGNTIYF
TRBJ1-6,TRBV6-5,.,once,TGTGCCAGCAGTTACCTACAGGGATCACCCCTCCACTTT,CASSYLQGSPLHF
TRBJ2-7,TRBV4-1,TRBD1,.,TGCGCCAGCAGTACAGGGACAGGACTATACGAGCAGTACTTC,CASSTGTGLYEQYF
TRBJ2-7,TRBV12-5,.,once,TGTGCTAGTGGTTTGCAGGTGTCGTTAGAGCAGTACTTC,CASGLQVSLEQYF
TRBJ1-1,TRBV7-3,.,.,TGTGCCAGCAGCTTAATACAGCTATTGAACACTGAAGCTTTCTTT,CASSLIQLLNTEAFF
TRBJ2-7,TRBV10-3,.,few,TGTGCCATCAACAGGGAGCAGTCCTACGAGCAGTACTTC,CAINREQSYEQYF
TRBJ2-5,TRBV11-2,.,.,TGTGCCAGCAGCTTAGATTCGGGGGATGGTTGGGGAGAGCAGTACTTC,CASSLDSGDGWGEQYF